This T cell receptor beta chain was identified in a study of CD8+CD57+ T cells in acquired aplastic anemia. Profiling that covered TCR beta VDJ and CDR3 relied on genomic DNA as its template. A single record per CDR3 protein comes from TCRdb applying MiXCR to the reads. The sample has around 250,000 distinct CDR3 sequences, roughly half seen once. Germline lookup yields CDR1 LNHDA and CDR2 SQIVND (reference sequence). The CDR3 consists of 17 residues. Losses at the gene ends were 6 bases for V and 8 bases for J; bases not matched to a gene: 19. This rearrangement joins TRBV19 to TRBJ1-2; TRBD1 agrees at 9 bases. The sample was sorted CD4+, CD8+, or CD8+CD57+ T cells (not recorded which) from PBMCs. This sequence was found in a human donor with severe aplastic anemia or a healthy control (not recorded which). CDR3 DNA sequence: TGTGCCAGTAGCAAAGGGATGACAGGGGGTGCCCACTTGGGCTACACCTTC. This encodes CASSKGMTGGAHLGYTF. Full variable domain (remainder filled in from reference TRBV19 and TRBJ1-2): DGGITQSPKYLFRKEGQNVTLSCEQNLNHDAMYWYRQDPGQGLRLIYYSQIVNDFQKGDIAEGYSVSREKKESFPLTVTSAQKNPTAFYLCASSKGMTGGAHLGYTFGSGTRLTVV.